The 23 T cell receptor beta chains in this list originate from one sample, sequenced in a study of regulatory T cells in long-lasting Graves disease (dated by TCRdb to the early 2020s). Library construction relied on multiplex PCR. The listed sequencing device is Illumina HiSeq 4000. TCR beta libraries were built with iRepertoire HTBI primers and Arm-PCR amplification of CDR3 regions. TCRdb cleaned the public reads at Q25 with fastp, built clones with MiXCR and kept in-frame beta chains. Rows merge per CDR3 protein into single entries with the most common DNA and genes. This sample holds roughly 610,000 distinct CDR3 sequences; 15% to 20% were observed only once. The top ten clonotypes cover more than 10% of the sample. Interpreted using the paper, the time point label stands for: newly diagnosed GD, antithyroid drugs for less than 3 months. For both TCR sequencing and RNA sequencing, RNA was extracted from PBMCs using TRIzol.

The same sample was also used in a study of T cells in Graves' hyperthyroidism and ophthalmopathy.

Sequenced material: peripheral blood mononuclear cells (PBMCs), taken at new diagnosis, from a patient treated with antithyroid drugs. These receptors came from a man aged 18-30 years with Graves disease. Donor details come from another sample of the same person, matched by shared clones.

This clonotype was counted many times. This chain links TRBV6-1 with TRBJ2-3; 10 bases align to TRBD2. The CDR3 has 18 amino acids. Germline CDR1 reads MNHNS; CDR2 reads SASEGT. V was pared by 3 bases and J by 3 bases, with 12 bases of the junction left unmatched. CDR3 sequence: CASSDSPLAGDGTDTQYF. The DNA for the CDR3 is TGTGCCAGCAGTGACTCCCCGCTAGCGGGAGATGGTACAGATACGCAGTATTTT.

This clonotype was seen at least ten times. The V call is TRBV6-5, the J call TRBJ1-2, with D hard to call. Germline V gene data show CDR1 as MNHEY and CDR2 as SVGAGI. V was shortened by 3 bases and J by 2 bases, with 16 bases between the two germline ends. CDR3 length equals 16 residues. CDR3 in DNA: TGTGCCAGCAGTTATTCCACAGCGTACTCAAACTATGGCTACACCTTC. Translated, it gives CASSYSTAYSNYGYTF.

The chain joins TRBV30 to TRBJ2-1; 7 positions match TRBD2. The germline V gene has CDR1 GTSNPN and CDR2 SVGIG (reference sequence). This CDR3 spans 17 amino acids. V shed 0 bases, J shed 4 bases, and the junction held 12 bases outside the gene matches. CDR3 sequence reads: CAWSVHPIAGPYNEQFF. In nucleotides, the CDR3 is TGTGCCTGGAGTGTACACCCCATAGCGGGCCCTTACAATGAGCAGTTCTTC. Full variable domain (missing parts from reference TRBV30 and TRBJ2-1): SQTIHQWPATLVQPVGSPLSLECTVEGTSNPNLYWYRQAAGRGLQLLFYSVGIGQISSEVPQNLSASRPQDRQFILSSKKLLLSDSGFYLCAWSVHPIAGPYNEQFFGPGTRLTVL.

The chain joins TRBV27 to TRBJ1-3; D is unresolved. The length of the CDR3 is 15 residues. The V and J ends lost 4 bases and 0 bases respectively, with 10 bases between them. Germline V gene sequence: CDR1 MNHEY, CDR2 SMNVEV (reference sequence). The CDR3 DNA follows: TGTGCCAGCAGTTCCGGTAGGAACTCTGGAAACACCATATATTTT. Amino acids: CASSSGRNSGNTIYF.

This clonotype was counted between two and nine times. A much more abundant neighbour one base away suggests this may be a read error. The chain links TRBV12-3 or TRBV12-4 to TRBJ1-1; D possibly corresponds to TRBD1 (5 bases). The CDR3 length is 13 residues. The CDR3 here is CASRPTANTEASF. Here the CDR3 DNA reads TGTGCCAGCAGACCGACAGCTAACACTGAAGCTTCCTTT.

The chain employs TRBV7-9 and TRBJ1-1; unclear D gene. Germline CDR1 is SEHNR and CDR2 is FQNEAQ (reference sequence). This CDR3 comprises 14 residues. V was shortened by 1 base and J by 1 base, with 7 bases between the two germline ends. The CDR3 DNA sequence: TGTGCCAGCAGCTTAGTCGCCGGGAACACTGAAGCTTTCTTT. Its translation is CASSLVAGNTEAFF.

This sequence joins TRBV9 and TRBJ2-2; TRBD2 matches 9 bases. The V gene's germline CDR1 is SGDLS and CDR2 YYNGEE. The J segment lost 6 bases and the V segment lost 1 base, leaving 10 bases of the junction unmatched. This CDR3 has 17 amino acids. CDR3 sequence reads: CASSVSRGRAVAGELFF. CDR3 nucleotides: TGTGCCAGCAGCGTATCCCGCGGGAGGGCCGTAGCCGGGGAGCTGTTTTTT.

The chain links TRBV5-1 to TRBJ1-2; TRBD1 might be the D (5 bases). CDR3 length: 12 amino acids. Germline-derived CDR1 and CDR2 are SGHRS and YFSETQ. Trimming stripped 7 bases from V and 4 bases from J, with 11 bases between. As DNA, the CDR3 is TGCGCCAGCGGCTCTGACAGCTATGGCTACACCTTC. Its translation is CASGSDSYGYTF.

The sample holds many counts of this clonotype. This chain links TRBV27 with TRBJ2-2; D might be TRBD1 (5 bases). The germline CDR1 and CDR2 sequences are MNHEY and SMNVEV (reference sequence). Trimming removed 7 bases from V and 0 bases from J, with 9 bases in between. The CDR3 contains 14 residues. The CDR3: CASTQGANTGELFF. DNA for the CDR3: TGTGCCAGCACCCAAGGGGCGAACACCGGGGAGCTGTTTTTT.

In its sample, this clonotype was seen many times. This rearrangement joins TRBV20-1 to TRBJ1-2; D may be TRBD1 (5 bases). Deletions cut 2 bases from V and 1 base from J, with 8 bases between. This CDR3 is 13 amino acids long. Germline values: CDR1 DFQATT, CDR2 SNEGSKA (reference sequence). CDR3 residues: CSARKTVNYGYTF. The CDR3 nucleotides are TGCAGTGCTAGAAAGACAGTTAACTATGGCTACACCTTC.

V and J are TRBV24-1 and TRBJ2-3, with D unclear. The ends were cut back, 7 bases at V and 0 bases at J, with 10 bases in the middle. This CDR3 is built from 14 residues. Germline assignment: CDR1 KGHDR and CDR2 SFDVKD. CDR3 sequence (DNA): TGTGCCACCAGCCCATCGGCTAGCACAGATACGCAGTATTTT. Its protein is CATSPSASTDTQYF.

The CDR3 DNA reads as TGTGCCAGCATCCCCACGCCTGCCCTTTCGCAGCAGTACTTC. It yields the protein CASIPTPALSQQYF. This chain joins TRBV2 and TRBJ2-7; the D is unclear. Between the trimmed V and J ends, which lost 7 bases and 8 bases, there was a span of 21 bases. The CDR3 loop spans 14 amino acids. From germline, CDR1 is SNHLY and CDR2 FYNNEI.

This clonotype has a count of ten or more. The chain recombines TRBV3-1 with TRBJ1-1; perhaps TRBD1 as D (5 bases). The CDR3 consists of 14 residues. Trimming removed 1 base from V and 7 bases from J, with 13 bases in between. Germline CDR1 is LGHDT and CDR2 is YNNKEL (reference sequence). CDR3 sequence reads: CASSQVGGAVEAFF. The CDR3 DNA follows: TGTGCCAGCAGCCAAGTAGGTGGGGCAGTTGAAGCTTTCTTT.

This clonotype was counted between two and nine times. This chain joins TRBV7-2 and TRBJ2-7; tentatively, D is TRBD2 (5 bases). This CDR3 has 15 amino acids. The V end was cut by 1 base, the J end by 9 bases, with 19 bases between. The germline CDR1 and CDR2 sequences are SGHTA and FQGNSA. The chain's CDR3 is CASSLDPRVIRGQYF. CDR3 bases: TGTGCCAGCAGCTTAGACCCGCGGGTTATCCGGGGGCAGTACTTC.

V and J are TRBV19 and TRBJ1-5, with D possibly being TRBD1 (6 bases). With 2 bases removed from V and 6 bases from J, the gap between germline ends came to 11 bases. CDR3 length: 14 residues. Germline-derived CDR1 and CDR2 are LNHDA and SQIVND (reference sequence). The CDR3 region is CASSIRGAPQPQHF. CDR3 DNA sequence: TGTGCCAGTAGTATAAGGGGGGCGCCTCAGCCCCAGCATTTT.

At least ten counts were recorded for this clonotype. V usage is TRBV27 and J usage is TRBJ2-3, with 7 bases lining up with TRBD1. The CDR3 totals 15 residues. Germline loops: CDR1 MNHEY, CDR2 SMNVEV (reference sequence). J was trimmed by 4 bases and V by 2 bases; bases with no gene match: 6. CDR3 in amino acids: CASSLAGGLADTQYF. CDR3 DNA: TGTGCCAGCAGTTTAGCAGGGGGTCTTGCAGATACGCAGTATTTT.

This clonotype appeared many times. This rearrangement joins TRBV28 to TRBJ2-7; 9 positions agree with TRBD2. J was trimmed by 0 bases and V by 6 bases; bases with no gene match: 15. The germline gives CDR1 MDHEN, CDR2 SYDVKM. This CDR3 contains 18 residues. CDR3 protein: CASRHRGTSRNNSYEQYF. The CDR3 bases are TGTGCCAGCAGACATAGGGGGACTAGCCGTAACAACTCCTACGAGCAGTACTTC.

This clonotype was counted between two and nine times. V and J are TRBV20-1 and TRBJ2-7, with D possibly matching TRBD1 (6 bases). In germline, CDR1 is DFQATT, CDR2 SNEGSKA (reference sequence). This CDR3 contains 14 residues. Trimming cost V 3 bases and J 3 bases, with 15 bases left between them. The CDR3 DNA reads as TGCAGTGCTAGGAGGGGGACACGAAGCTACGAGCAGTACTTC. It translates to CSARRGTRSYEQYF.

The V call is TRBV7-9, the J call TRBJ2-2; TRBD2 might be the D (5 bases). CDR1 is SEHNR, CDR2 FQNEAQ, per germline (reference sequence). The CDR3 spans 17 residues. Trimming left V 3 bases short and J 5 bases short, with 19 bases between. The CDR3 spells CASSLGWGAARTGELFF. DNA of the CDR3: TGTGCCAGCAGCTTGGGGTGGGGAGCGGCGAGGACCGGGGAGCTGTTTTTT.

This clonotype occurred many times. This chain links TRBV6-2 or TRBV6-3 with TRBJ2-7; 14 positions match TRBD2. Germline V gene sequence: CDR1 MNHEY, CDR2 SVGEGT. The V segment lost 2 bases and the J segment 6 bases; nucleotides outside the gene matches: 12. CDR3 length: 18 residues. The CDR3 DNA reads as TGTGCCAGCAGTTACCTGACTAGCGGGAGGGCCGGGTCGGGCGAGCAGTACTTC. Amino acids: CASSYLTSGRAGSGEQYF.

The rearrangement uses TRBV14 and TRBJ1-2; 9 nucleotides line up with TRBD1. Germline values: CDR1 SGHDN, CDR2 FVKESK. This CDR3 contains 17 residues. V lost 2 bases to trimming and J lost 3 bases; unmatched junction nucleotides: 10. The CDR3 region is CASSQLRDRDKDYGYTF. The DNA for the CDR3 is TGTGCCAGCAGCCAACTCCGGGACAGGGACAAGGACTATGGCTACACCTTC.

Only a few counts were recorded for this clonotype. The chain recombines TRBV29-1 with TRBJ2-4; 8 bases align to TRBD2. Trimming at V came to 7 bases and at J to 7 bases, leaving 9 bases not matched to a gene. CDR3 length: 13 residues. CDR1 SQVTM and CDR2 ANQGSEA come from the germline V gene. CDR3 loop: CSAGGALTNIQYF. In nucleotides, the CDR3 is TGCAGCGCCGGGGGGGCCTTAACCAACATTCAGTACTTC.

The chain recombines TRBV30 with TRBJ2-2, with D possibly TRBD1 on 6 matching bases. The CDR3 spans 13 residues. Between the trimmed V and J ends, which lost 5 bases and 3 bases, there was a span of 10 bases. Germline assignment: CDR1 GTSNPN and CDR2 SVGIG (reference sequence). The chain's CDR3 is CAWRWGHTGELFF. DNA of the CDR3: TGTGCCTGGCGGTGGGGGCACACCGGGGAGCTGTTTTTT.